The rows below give T cell receptor beta chains drawn from one sample of a study of chronic HIV infection and antiretroviral therapy. MiXCR, run by TCRdb on the 5' RACE reads, gives a single entry per CDR3 protein. The sample has over 40,000 distinct CDR3 sequences, roughly 19% seen once. Sample: peripheral blood. The receptors come from an adult who had HIV and had not received antiretroviral therapy, or was an uninfected healthy control (not recorded which). Both conserved end residues are trimmed from each CDR3. Fields, in order: clone size, CDR3 length, V gene, J gene, CDR3 protein. Some rows mark clone size as missing; the rest say once, few, many or name a class of expanded clone.

clone_size: NA; cdr3_length: 13; v_call: TRBV10-2; j_call: TRBJ2-7; cdr3_aa: ASSDVGLAVYEQY
clone_size: few; cdr3_length: 12; v_call: TRBV2; j_call: TRBJ1-1; cdr3_aa: ASSGTGGLTEAF
clone_size: NA; cdr3_length: 12; v_call: TRBV24-1; j_call: TRBJ2-5; cdr3_aa: ATSGRQRQETQY
clone_size: few; cdr3_length: 12; v_call: TRBV28; j_call: TRBJ2-4; cdr3_aa: ASMTEGTKNIQY
clone_size: many; cdr3_length: 11; v_call: TRBV18; j_call: TRBJ2-3; cdr3_aa: ASSPLGTDTQY
clone_size: few; cdr3_length: 14; v_call: TRBV24-1; j_call: TRBJ2-3; cdr3_aa: ATSDRQGPIPDTQY
clone_size: NA; cdr3_length: 10; v_call: TRBV29-1; j_call: TRBJ1-5; cdr3_aa: SVEDGEGPQH
clone_size: few; cdr3_length: 13; v_call: TRBV4-2; j_call: TRBJ2-1; cdr3_aa: ASSQDGLERGEQF
clone_size: few; cdr3_length: 13; v_call: TRBV5-1; j_call: TRBJ1-5; cdr3_aa: ASSLKFRSNQPQH
clone_size: NA; cdr3_length: 13; v_call: TRBV4-1; j_call: TRBJ2-1; cdr3_aa: ASSPRDRVNNEQF
clone_size: few; cdr3_length: 12; v_call: TRBV29-1; j_call: TRBJ2-5; cdr3_aa: SGGDRPSSETQY
clone_size: few; cdr3_length: 13; v_call: TRBV5-6; j_call: TRBJ1-1; cdr3_aa: ASSPDRRMNTEAF
clone_size: NA; cdr3_length: 11; v_call: TRBV28; j_call: TRBJ2-7; cdr3_aa: ASRGDPTYEQY
clone_size: few; cdr3_length: 12; v_call: TRBV28; j_call: TRBJ1-5; cdr3_aa: ASSFSSDNQPQH
clone_size: few; cdr3_length: 10; v_call: TRBV2; j_call: TRBJ2-7; cdr3_aa: ATGREAVLWY
clone_size: NA; cdr3_length: 9; v_call: TRBV20-1; j_call: TRBJ1-3; cdr3_aa: SADRGNTIY
clone_size: NA; cdr3_length: 15; v_call: TRBV29-1; j_call: TRBJ2-2; cdr3_aa: SVTRLGGRAATGELF